Each of the 10 T cell receptor beta chains below was sequenced from the same sample in a study of blood T cell repertoires in COVID-19. Clones were read by immunoSEQ multiplex PCR, and TCRdb kept only the in-frame ones, dropping some. The data hold about 270,000 clones, with approximately 86% observed a single time. The sample comprised PBMCs or T cells enriched from blood (not recorded which). The source of these receptors is a woman between 18 and 29 years old who had recovered from COVID-19.

The chain carries TRBV7-9 and TRBJ2-3, with D possibly TRBD2 on 5 matching bases. The V and J ends lost 3 bases and 0 bases respectively, with 10 bases between them. The CDR3 runs 15 residues. The germline V gene has CDR1 SEHNR and CDR2 FQNEAQ (reference sequence). The chain's CDR3 is CASSFLLVSTDTQYF. For the CDR3, the DNA is TGTGCCAGCAGCTTCTTACTAGTTAGCACAGATACGCAGTATTTT.

This chain uses TRBV2 with TRBJ2-7; 7 bases line up with TRBD2. J was trimmed by 6 bases and V by 8 bases; bases with no gene match: 10. The CDR3 is 13 residues long. Germline assignment: CDR1 SNHLY and CDR2 FYNNEI. The CDR3 protein is CASLRGVLLEQYF. The CDR3 nucleotides read TGTGCCAGCCTCCGGGGGGTCCTACTCGAGCAGTACTTC.

This rearrangement joins TRBV10-2 to TRBJ2-3; D remains ambiguous. Germline V gene data show CDR1 as WSHSY and CDR2 as SAAADI. The ends were cut back, 8 bases at V and 2 bases at J, with 17 bases in the middle. This CDR3 has 15 residues. The CDR3: CASPPSEYVTDTQYF. CDR3 DNA sequence: TGCGCCAGCCCCCCCAGCGAGTACGTCACAGATACGCAGTATTTT.

V is TRBV4-1 and J is TRBJ2-1; 12 bases align to TRBD2. V dropped 0 bases and J dropped 7; count of bases not matched to a gene: 13. The CDR3 sequence is 19 residues long. Germline assignment: CDR1 MGHRA and CDR2 YSYEKL. The CDR3 DNA follows: TGCGCCAGCAGCCAAGATTTCTCTAGCGGGAGGGCCTTGGGGAATGAGCAGTTCTTC. It translates to CASSQDFSSGRALGNEQFF.

This clone showed up just once. The CDR3 region has the DNA TGCGCCAGCAGTCAAAACAAGACAGGGTTTCGGGGCTCCTACGAGCAGTACTTC. Protein: CASSQNKTGFRGSYEQYF. The rearrangement joins TRBV23-1 to TRBJ2-7; 7 bases map to TRBD1. TRBV23-1 is an open reading frame whose function is uncertain. V dropped 2 bases and J dropped 0; count of bases not matched to a gene: 13. The CDR3 consists of 18 residues.

This chain joins TRBV19 and TRBJ2-1; 7 bases map to TRBD2. Trimming removed 10 bases from V and 5 bases from J; junction bases left unmatched: 14. In germline, CDR1 is LNHDA, CDR2 SQIVND (reference sequence). This CDR3 is built from 15 residues. CDR3 sequence reads: CATKGRTRQDNEQFF. The DNA for the CDR3 is TGTGCCACCAAGGGCAGGACTAGGCAAGACAATGAGCAGTTCTTC.

The V call is TRBV28, the J call TRBJ1-2; 7 bases match TRBD1. Germline CDR1 reads MDHEN; CDR2 reads SYDVKM. The CDR3 has 16 amino acids. V lost 5 bases and J lost 1; bases outside the gene matches: 10. The CDR3 is CASSHLGDSVNYGYTF. Here the CDR3 DNA reads TGTGCCAGCAGTCATTTGGGGGACAGCGTTAACTATGGCTACACCTTC.

The table lists this clone with a count of one. The chain combines TRBV4-2 with TRBJ2-7; 10 nucleotides agree with TRBD2. Looked up from germline, CDR1 is LGHNA and CDR2 is YNFKEQ. This CDR3 contains 15 residues. With V trimmed by 0 bases and J by 8 bases, 7 bases remained unmatched. DNA for the CDR3: TGTGCCAGCAGCCAAGAGCAGCGGGAGGGTTTAAAGCAGTACTTC. This gives the protein CASSQEQREGLKQYF.

V and J are TRBV2 and TRBJ1-2; D ambiguous. Germline V lookup: CDR1 SNHLY, CDR2 FYNNEI. The CDR3 runs to 13 residues. Trimming took off 7 bases at V and 2 bases at J, with 11 bases between the two ends. The CDR3 loop reads CASNQQSNYGYTF. The CDR3, as DNA: TGTGCCAGCAACCAACAGAGCAACTATGGCTACACCTTC.

The chain couples TRBV2 to TRBJ2-2; 7 bases align to TRBD1. The CDR3 covers 15 residues. The germline V gene encodes CDR1 SNHLY and CDR2 FYNNEI. V lost 10 bases to trimming and J lost 3 bases; unmatched junction nucleotides: 11. In DNA form, the CDR3 reads TGTGCCACCTCCTTTGACAGGGTGTACACCGGGGAGCTGTTTTTT. It encodes CATSFDRVYTGELFF.